A single sample gave rise to the 4 T cell receptor beta chains below, sequenced in a study of OX40 agonist ivuxolimab in advanced cancers. The table came from immunoSEQ multiplex PCR; TCRdb's copy has only in-frame clones and leaves some out. This sample has tens of thousands of clones, with around 90% found just once. The sample consisted of CD4+ or CD8+ T cells sorted from blood, taken in a trial of the OX40 agonist ivuxolimab. The receptors shown here come from an adult with an advanced solid tumor such as melanoma, head and neck, liver or kidney cancer.

The chain joins TRBV2 to TRBJ1-4; D perhaps matches TRBD1 (5 bases). The CDR3 length is 15 residues. Trimming took 2 bases from V and 2 from J, leaving 9 bases between them. CDR1 and CDR2 (germline): SNHLY, FYNNEI. The CDR3 DNA follows: TGTGCCAGCAGTGAAAGGACAAGCACTAATGAAAAACTGTTTTTT. Amino acids: CASSERTSTNEKLFF.

The chain combines TRBV7-8 with TRBJ2-7; D gene uncertain. The CDR3 spans 12 residues. Per the germline V gene, CDR1 is SGHVS and CDR2 is FQNEAQ. The germline V and J ends were trimmed by 1 base and 6 bases, with 7 bases remaining between them. The CDR3 region is CASSLGLGEQYF. The CDR3 DNA sequence: TGTGCCAGCAGCTTAGGTTTAGGCGAGCAGTACTTC. The full variable domain, completed using reference TRBV7-8 and TRBJ2-7, is GAGVSQSPRYKVAKRGQDVALRCDPISGHVSLFWYQQALGQGPEFLTYFQNEAQLDKSGLPSDRFFAERPEGSVSTLKIQRTQQEDSAVYLCASSLGLGEQYFGPGTRLTVT.

This clone has just a few counts. V and J are TRBV11-2 and TRBJ2-5; tentative D call: TRBD2 (5 bases). CDR1 and CDR2 from the germline V gene are SGHAT and FQNNGV. The CDR3 contains 13 residues. The V gene lost 5 bases and the J gene lost 1 base, with 8 bases spanning the gap. CDR3 coding DNA: TGTGCCAGCAGCCGGGGAGTCCAAGAGACCCAGTACTTC. The encoded protein is CASSRGVQETQYF. Full variable domain (rest looked up from reference TRBV11-2 and TRBJ2-5): EAGVAQSPRYKIIEKRQSVAFWCNPISGHATLYWYQQILGQGPKLLIQFQNNGVVDDSQLPKDRFSAERLKGVDSTLKIQPAKLEDSAVYLCASSRGVQETQYFGPGTRLLVL.

This clone was picked up one time. V is TRBV11-3 and J is TRBJ1-2, with D unclear. With 5 bases removed from V and 8 bases from J, the gap between germline ends came to 18 bases. CDR1 is SGHNT, CDR2 YENEEA, per germline. The length of the CDR3 is 14 residues. CDR3 sequence: CASSHGPSQAGYTF. The CDR3 DNA is TGTGCCAGCAGCCATGGGCCGTCTCAAGCGGGCTACACCTTC.